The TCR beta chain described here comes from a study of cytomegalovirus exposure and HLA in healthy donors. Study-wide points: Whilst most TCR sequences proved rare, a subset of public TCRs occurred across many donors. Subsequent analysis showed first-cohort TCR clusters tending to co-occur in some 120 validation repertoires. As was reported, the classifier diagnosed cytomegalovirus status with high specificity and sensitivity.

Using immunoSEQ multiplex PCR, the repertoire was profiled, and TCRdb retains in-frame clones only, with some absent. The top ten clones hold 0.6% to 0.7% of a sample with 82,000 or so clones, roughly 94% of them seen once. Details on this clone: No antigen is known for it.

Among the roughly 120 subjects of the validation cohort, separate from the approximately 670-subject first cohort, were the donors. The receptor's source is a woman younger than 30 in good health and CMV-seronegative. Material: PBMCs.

CDR3 sequence (DNA): TGTGCCAGCAGTTCTCCTATGGTCCTAGCCTACGAGCAGTACTTC. Amino acids: CASSSPMVLAYEQYF. The chain uses TRBV6-6 and TRBJ2-7, with D hard to call. Germline CDR1 reads MNHNY; CDR2 reads SVGAGI (reference sequence). The germline V and J ends were trimmed by 4 bases and 2 bases, with 15 bases remaining between them. CDR3 length: 15 residues.